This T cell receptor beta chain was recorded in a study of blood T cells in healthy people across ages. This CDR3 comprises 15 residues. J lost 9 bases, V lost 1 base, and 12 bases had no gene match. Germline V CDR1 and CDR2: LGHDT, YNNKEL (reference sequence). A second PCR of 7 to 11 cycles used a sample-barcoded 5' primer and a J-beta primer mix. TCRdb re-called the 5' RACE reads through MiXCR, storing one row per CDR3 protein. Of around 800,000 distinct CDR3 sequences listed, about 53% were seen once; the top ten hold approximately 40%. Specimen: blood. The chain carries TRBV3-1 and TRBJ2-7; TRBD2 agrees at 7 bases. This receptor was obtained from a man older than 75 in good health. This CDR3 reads CASSQGPSGEWRQYF. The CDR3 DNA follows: TGTGCCAGCAGCCAAGGTCCCAGCGGGGAGTGGAGGCAGTACTTC.